Following are 10 T cell receptor beta chains from one sample sequenced in a study of cytomegalovirus exposure and HLA in healthy donors. Method: immunoSEQ multiplex PCR; TCRdb's copy keeps in-frame clones and lacks some. The sample yields around 200,000 clones, roughly 81% seen once. What was sequenced was PBMCs. The receptors originated from a woman aged 25 to 39 in good health and CMV-seronegative.

J is TRBJ1-5 and V is TRBV12-5; TRBD1 agrees at 7 bases. From germline, CDR1 is LGHNT and CDR2 FRNRAP. J was trimmed by 0 bases and V by 0 bases; bases with no gene match: 11. The CDR3 is made up of 19 amino acids. CDR3 in DNA: TGTGCTAGTGGTTTGGTACTTCGGGTTGGACAGGTTAGCAATCAGCCCCAGCATTTT. As protein: CASGLVLRVGQVSNQPQHF.

The rearrangement uses TRBV5-1 and TRBJ2-5; 10 bases are a match to TRBD2. The length of the CDR3 is 17 residues. Germline V gene sequence: CDR1 SGHRS, CDR2 YFSETQ. V lost 5 bases to trimming and J lost 2 bases; unmatched junction nucleotides: 12. The CDR3 loop reads CASRPPGLATNQETQYF. Written as DNA, the CDR3 is TGCGCCAGCAGGCCCCCGGGACTAGCGACCAATCAAGAGACCCAGTACTTC.

The rearrangement joins TRBV5-1 to TRBJ2-5, with D possibly being TRBD1 (6 bases). V was clipped by 4 bases and J by 3 bases, with 10 bases between them. The CDR3 has 13 residues. The germline V gene has CDR1 SGHRS and CDR2 YFSETQ. The CDR3 coding sequence is TGCGCCAGCAGCCCGGACAGCGAAGAGACCCAGTACTTC. Translated: CASSPDSEETQYF. The variable domain in full, completed from reference TRBV5-1 and TRBJ2-5, reads KAGVTQTPRYLIKTRGQQVTLSCSPISGHRSVSWYQQTPGQGLQFLFEYFSETQRNKGNFPGRFSGRQFSNSRSEMNVSTLELGDSALYLCASSPDSEETQYFGPGTRLLVL.

The J gene is TRBJ2-3, the V gene TRBV2; 13 bases map to TRBD2. The germline CDR1 and CDR2 sequences are SNHLY and FYNNEI. After removal of 6 bases from V and 0 bases from J, the junction contained 9 bases not matched to a gene. The CDR3 is 18 residues long. The CDR3 DNA is TGTGCCAGCAGGTGGGGGACTAGCGGGACTAGGAGCACAGATACGCAGTATTTT. Its translation is CASRWGTSGTRSTDTQYF.

In DNA, the CDR3 is TGCGCCAGCAGTCAATCCGGAGCAGACGCGAACACCGGGGAGCTGTTTTTT. Encoded protein: CASSQSGADANTGELFF. The chain joins TRBV23-1 to TRBJ2-2; D unclear. TRBV23-1 is identified as an open reading frame with a role that is uncertain. The CDR3 contains 17 residues. Trimming took off 0 bases at V and 0 bases at J, with 11 bases between the two ends.

This clone is a singleton in its sample. V usage is TRBV6-4 and J usage is TRBJ2-7; tentative D call: TRBD2 (5 bases). CDR1 is MRHNA, CDR2 SNTAGT, per germline. Trimming cost V 5 bases and J 2 bases, with 13 bases left between them. This CDR3 has 14 amino acids. The CDR3 loop reads CASSPADGTYEQYF. The CDR3 region has the DNA TGTGCCAGCAGTCCCGCGGACGGGACCTACGAGCAGTACTTC.

The V and J genes are TRBV18 and TRBJ1-5; a possible D gene is TRBD1 (5 bases). The CDR3 runs 14 residues. Trimming shortened V by 1 base and J by 6 bases, and 10 bases separated the two germline ends. CDR1 is KGHSH, CDR2 LQKENI, per germline. CDR3 bases: TGTGCCAGCTCACCACAGGGAGGGGTTCAGCCCCAGCATTTT. Translation: CASSPQGGVQPQHF.

The chain carries TRBV7-9 and TRBJ1-1; 8 bases map to TRBD1. With 5 bases clipped from V and 4 bases from J, the junction kept 6 bases outside the gene matches. The germline V gene has CDR1 SEHNR and CDR2 FQNEAQ (reference sequence). The CDR3 is made up of 14 amino acids. The CDR3 coding sequence is TGTGCCAGCAGCGGACAGGGTTCGGGCACTGAAGCTTTCTTT. Translating gives CASSGQGSGTEAFF.

The rearrangement links TRBV11-2 to TRBJ1-2; D possibly corresponds to TRBD1 (6 bases). This CDR3 comprises 14 residues. V lost 2 bases, J lost 8 bases, and 15 bases lay in between. Germline V lookup: CDR1 SGHAT, CDR2 FQNNGV. The CDR3 bases are TGTGCCAGCAGCTTACTGGACAGCCTTAGGGGCTACACCTTC. It codes for CASSLLDSLRGYTF.

The chain joins TRBV6-1 to TRBJ1-1; D is unresolved. Between the trimmed V and J ends, which lost 6 bases and 4 bases, there was a span of 12 bases. The germline V gene has CDR1 MNHNS and CDR2 SASEGT. The CDR3 has 13 residues. The CDR3 DNA sequence: TGTGCCAGCAGCGGAACGGGATTCACTGAAGCTTTCTTT. Translating gives CASSGTGFTEAFF.